This TCR beta chain comes out of a study of blood T cell repertoires in COVID-19. The CDR3 loop spans 15 amino acids. Germline CDR1 and CDR2: SEHNR and FQNEAQ (reference sequence). The V and J ends lost 2 bases and 7 bases, in that order; junction bases with no gene match: 5. TCRdb keeps only in-frame clones here, not all; method: immunoSEQ multiplex PCR. Of roughly 400,000 clones in the sample, approximately 90% were seen once. The source is a man aged 25-40 years who had recovered from COVID-19. The sample consisted of PBMCs or T cells enriched from blood (not recorded which). The rearrangement joins TRBV7-9 to TRBJ2-2; 9 bases are shared with TRBD2. The CDR3 DNA reads TGTGCCAGCAGCTTACCGGGACTAGCAAGCGGGGAGCTGTTTTTT. This codes for CASSLPGLASGELFF.